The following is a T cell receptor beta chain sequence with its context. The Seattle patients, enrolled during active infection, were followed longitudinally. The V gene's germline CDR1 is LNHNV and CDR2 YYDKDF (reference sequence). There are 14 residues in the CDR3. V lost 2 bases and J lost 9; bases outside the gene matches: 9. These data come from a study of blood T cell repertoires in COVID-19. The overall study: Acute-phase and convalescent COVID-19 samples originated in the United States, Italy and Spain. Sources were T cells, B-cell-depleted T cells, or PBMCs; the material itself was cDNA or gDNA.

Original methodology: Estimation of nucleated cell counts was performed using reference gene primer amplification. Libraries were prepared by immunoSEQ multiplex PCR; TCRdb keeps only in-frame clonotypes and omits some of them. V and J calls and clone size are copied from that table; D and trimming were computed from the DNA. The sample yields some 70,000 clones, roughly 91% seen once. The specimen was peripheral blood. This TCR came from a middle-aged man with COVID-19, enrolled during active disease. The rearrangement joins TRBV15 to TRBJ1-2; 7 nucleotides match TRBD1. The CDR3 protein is CATSRTKTGPSYTF. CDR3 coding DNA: TGTGCCACCAGCAGAACCAAGACAGGGCCGAGCTACACCTTC.